This TCR beta chain appears in the sequencing data of a study of blood T cell repertoires in COVID-19. Study background: Italy, Spain and the United States were the sources of the convalescent and acute COVID-19 samples. The analysed material was cDNA or gDNA that came from T cells, B-cell-depleted T cells, or PBMCs.

The CDR3 is 13 residues long. Germline V gene data show CDR1 as MNHEY and CDR2 as SVGAGI. The ends were cut back, 6 bases at V and 10 bases at J, with 16 bases in the middle. Per the original methods: Scientists estimated how many nucleated cells there were by amplifying reference gene primers. The table came from immunoSEQ multiplex PCR; TCRdb's copy has only in-frame clones and leaves some out. D and trimming come from the DNA, and the V and J calls and clone size come from that table. The sample lists 15,000 to 20,000 clones, approximately 90% occurring once. The V gene is TRBV6-5, the J gene TRBJ2-1, with D possibly matching TRBD2 (6 bases). The sample was peripheral blood. The sequence derives from a human donor in a cohort sampled during active COVID-19. The chain's CDR3 is CASRATSAREQFF. In DNA form, the CDR3 reads TGTGCCAGCAGAGCGACTAGTGCCCGAGAGCAGTTCTTC.